One sample yielded the 31 T cell receptor beta chains listed below, sequenced in a study of neurological immune-mediated disorders (dated 2019 in TCRdb). Receptor amplification or capture employed 5' RACE. The data were produced on an Illumina HiSeq 2500. TCRdb handled the public reads itself, with Q25 trimming in fastp and clone calling in MiXCR, and kept productive beta chains. A single entry per CDR3 protein holds the most common genes and DNA from its merged rows. The sample table shows roughly 74,000 distinct CDR3 sequences, and 4% to 6% are seen once. The ten biggest clones cover about 7.4% of the sample. Sequenced sample: PBMCs. Receptors originate from a man aged 18 to 35 with multiple sclerosis.

The sample holds many counts of this clonotype. The J gene is TRBJ2-1, the V gene TRBV6-6; D is unclear. This CDR3 is 13 amino acids long. Between the trimmed V and J ends, which lost 8 bases and 10 bases, there was a span of 18 bases. Germline values: CDR1 MNHNY, CDR2 SVGAGI (reference sequence). The CDR3 loop reads CASSKTTVWEQFF. In DNA form, the CDR3 reads TGTGCCAGCTCCAAGACGACCGTGTGGGAGCAGTTCTTC.

This clonotype has a count of ten or more. A junction end diverges from the germline sequence, so it may reflect a read error. This chain connects TRBV7-8 to TRBJ2-7; 8 nucleotides line up with TRBD2. Germline CDR1 is SGHVS and CDR2 is FQNEAQ. The CDR3 totals 16 residues. In DNA form, the CDR3 reads TGTGCCAGCAGCTTAGTTCCGGGGGGGGCCTCCCACGAGCAGTACTTC. This translates into CASSLVPGGASHEQYF.

This clonotype was counted many times. V and J are TRBV27 and TRBJ2-7; TRBD1 or TRBD2 may be the D gene (5 bases each). CDR3 length: 14 amino acids. V lost 5 bases and J lost 1, with 12 bases in between. From germline, CDR1 is MNHEY and CDR2 SMNVEV (reference sequence). The DNA of the CDR3 is TGTGCCAGCAGTCCCCGGGGCAGTTCCTACGAGCAGTACTTC. Its translation: CASSPRGSSYEQYF.

This clonotype was seen more than once but under ten times. The chain links TRBV7-8 to TRBJ1-1; D perhaps matches TRBD1 (5 bases). The CDR3 has 13 residues. The V and J ends lost 5 bases and 11 bases respectively, with 18 bases between them. Germline V gene lookup returns CDR1 SGHVS and CDR2 FQNEAQ. CDR3 amino acids: CASSLFKGREAFF. CDR3 nucleotides: TGTGCCAGCAGCCTATTTAAGGGGCGGGAGGCTTTCTTT.

Remarks on this clonotype: One end of the junction does not line up with germline, which may come from a read error. The rearrangement joins TRBV20-1 to TRBJ1-6; D might be TRBD1 (5 bases). The CDR3 length is 15 residues. Looked up from germline, CDR1 is DFQATT and CDR2 is SNEGSKA (reference sequence). The CDR3 region is CSARDRGLEGRTLNF. CDR3 DNA: TGCAGTGCTAGAGACCGGGGGTTGGAGGGTCGAACCCTCAACTTT.

This chain uses TRBV7-2 with TRBJ2-7; 8 nucleotides align to TRBD1. Germline V lookup: CDR1 SGHTA, CDR2 FQGNSA. CDR3 length: 14 amino acids. V lost 3 bases to trimming and J lost 4 bases; unmatched junction nucleotides: 5. As DNA, the CDR3 is TGTGCCAGCAGCTTCGACAGGGGTTCGTACGAGCAGTACTTC. Protein sequence: CASSFDRGSYEQYF.

This clonotype was found a few times. The chain joins TRBV20-1 to TRBJ2-7; TRBD2 agrees at 7 bases. Germline V gene sequence: CDR1 DFQATT, CDR2 SNEGSKA (reference sequence). The CDR3 extends over 11 amino acids. The junction had 3 bases not matched to a gene; V was cut back by 6 bases and J by 4 bases. The chain's CDR3 is CSATGGYEQYF. CDR3 nucleotides: TGCAGTGCGACGGGGGGTTACGAGCAGTACTTC.

This clonotype was detected ten times or more. The V and J genes are TRBV9 and TRBJ1-6; 8 bases match TRBD1. This CDR3 comprises 17 residues. CDR1 is SGDLS and CDR2 is YYNGEE in the germline V gene. V lost 4 bases and J lost 0; bases outside the gene matches: 6. CDR3 amino acids: CASSIAGGNSYNSPLHF. The CDR3 coding sequence is TGTGCCAGCAGCATCGCAGGGGGCAACTCCTATAATTCACCCCTCCACTTT.

As concerns this clonotype: Given a much more abundant clone one base away, this may be a read error. The chain carries TRBV20-1 and TRBJ2-3, with 8 nucleotides matching TRBD1. Germline V gene data show CDR1 as DFQATT and CDR2 as SNEGSKA (reference sequence). The CDR3 extends over 11 amino acids. The CDR3 bases are TGCAGTGCTAGAGACGAGGGGACAGGCACATTT. It codes for CSARDEGTGTF.

This clonotype has ten or more counts. This chain uses TRBV20-1 with TRBJ1-5, with D possibly matching TRBD1 (5 bases). CDR3 length equals 14 residues. V gave up 5 bases and J gave up 7 bases, with 18 bases separating them. Germline values: CDR1 DFQATT, CDR2 SNEGSKA (reference sequence). CDR3 loop: CSASGQGAMQPQHF. The CDR3 nucleotides are TGCAGTGCTTCGGGGCAGGGCGCGATGCAGCCCCAGCATTTT.

CDR3 sequence reads: CASSEAVGRAIYEQYF. CDR3 coding DNA: TGTGCCAGCAGTGAAGCAGTCGGTAGGGCCATCTACGAGCAGTACTTC. V and J are TRBV6-1 and TRBJ2-7, with no clear D. With 0 bases removed from V and 3 bases from J, the gap between germline ends came to 15 bases. Per germline, CDR1 MNHNS and CDR2 SASEGT. CDR3 length equals 16 residues.

This clonotype occurred many times. The chain employs TRBV18 and TRBJ2-6, with D perhaps TRBD1 (6 bases). V was shortened by 0 bases and J by 2 bases, with 11 bases between the two germline ends. The CDR3 is 17 amino acids. Germline CDR1 and CDR2: KGHSH and LQKENI. The CDR3: CASSPPGNRAGANVLTF. The CDR3 DNA follows: TGTGCCAGCTCACCACCGGGGAACAGGGCTGGGGCCAACGTCCTGACTTTC.

This clonotype was seen many times. The chain uses TRBV7-3 and TRBJ2-1; TRBD2 agrees at 11 bases. In germline, CDR1 is SGHTA, CDR2 FQGTGA. The CDR3 runs 16 residues. With V trimmed by 0 bases and J by 9 bases, 7 bases remained unmatched. The CDR3 is CASSLTLAGGRGEQFF. DNA for the CDR3: TGTGCCAGCAGCTTAACTTTAGCGGGGGGGCGTGGTGAGCAGTTCTTC.

This clonotype was seen ten or more times. CDR3 sequence reads: CASSLTGDTEAFF. CDR3 sequence (DNA): TGCGCCAGCAGCTTGACAGGGGATACTGAAGCTTTCTTT. This chain uses TRBV5-1 with TRBJ1-1; 7 nucleotides line up with TRBD1. CDR1 is SGHRS and CDR2 is YFSETQ in the germline V gene. J gave up 5 bases and V 1 base, and 2 bases lay outside the gene matches. The CDR3 has 13 residues.

This clonotype has more than one count but fewer than ten. The chain joins TRBV5-6 to TRBJ2-7; 9 bases agree with TRBD1. Germline trimming cut 2 bases from V and 5 bases from J; bases unmatched to any gene: 5. The length of the CDR3 is 14 residues. Germline CDR1 is SGHDT and CDR2 is YYEEEE. This CDR3 is CASSFGTGSHEQYF. The CDR3 DNA sequence: TGTGCCAGCAGCTTCGGGACAGGGTCACACGAGCAGTACTTC.

This clonotype was seen at least ten times. The chain uses TRBV20-1 and TRBJ2-7; 11 bases are shared with TRBD2. This CDR3 is built from 14 residues. Germline CDR1 is DFQATT and CDR2 is SNEGSKA (reference sequence). V trimming: 4 bases; J trimming: 2 bases; junction bases outside the gene matches: 4. CDR3 loop: CSATLGLAAYEQYF. The CDR3 DNA sequence: TGCAGTGCTACCTTGGGACTAGCGGCCTACGAGCAGTACTTC.

This clonotype was seen repeatedly, ten times or more. As DNA, the CDR3 is TGTGCCAGCAGCCAAGTAGGGGACTATGGCTACACCTTC. Translating gives CASSQVGDYGYTF. The chain is built from TRBV3-1 and TRBJ1-2; D possibly corresponds to TRBD1 (5 bases). The germline V gene has CDR1 LGHDT and CDR2 YNNKEL (reference sequence). Trimming stripped 1 base from V and 3 bases from J, with 6 bases between. This CDR3 is 13 amino acids long. Combining the CDR3 with reference TRBV3-1 and TRBJ1-2 gives the whole variable domain DTAVSQTPKYLVTQMGNDKSIKCEQNLGHDTMYWYKQDSKKFLKIMFSYNNKELIINETVPNRFSPKSPDKAHLNLHINSLELGDSAVYFCASSQVGDYGYTFGSGTRLTVV.

The table lists this clonotype with many counts. The rearrangement joins TRBV5-1 to TRBJ1-2; D not certain. Germline values: CDR1 SGHRS, CDR2 YFSETQ. The CDR3 runs 14 residues. V shed 0 bases and J shed 5 bases, with 11 bases lying between them. For the CDR3, the DNA is TGCGCCAGCAGCTTGGGGACGGGCTCTTATGGCTACACCTTC. It codes for CASSLGTGSYGYTF.

This clonotype came up a few times. Just one base apart from a much larger clone, this may be a read error. The genes are TRBV5-1 and TRBJ2-5; perhaps TRBD1 as D (5 bases). The CDR3 extends over 15 amino acids. CDR1 and CDR2 (germline): SGHRS, YFSETQ. V was pared by 1 base and J by 0 bases, with 10 bases between. The CDR3, as DNA: TGCGCCAGCAGCTTGAATGACAGTAACCAAGAGACCCAGTACTTC. Translated, it gives CASSLNDSNQETQYF.

Concerning this clonotype itself: Relative to the germline gene, one junction end is altered; a read error may explain this. The rearrangement links TRBV10-2 to TRBJ1-5; D not certain. There are 12 residues in the CDR3. The germline V gene has CDR1 WSHSY and CDR2 SAAADI. The DNA of the CDR3 is TGCGCCAGCAGAAAGGACGGTCAGCCCCAGAATTTT. It codes for CASRKDGQPQNF.

The count of this clonotype is one. The V gene is TRBV5-1, the J gene TRBJ2-7; unclear D gene. CDR3 length: 13 residues. The germline gives CDR1 SGHRS, CDR2 YFSETQ. V was shortened by 2 bases and J by 3 bases, with 9 bases between the two germline ends. CDR3 region: CASSFDSVYEQYF. Here the CDR3 DNA reads TGCGCCAGCAGCTTCGATTCGGTCTACGAGCAGTACTTC. Based on the CDR3 plus reference TRBV5-1 and TRBJ2-7, the full variable domain is KAGVTQTPRYLIKTRGQQVTLSCSPISGHRSVSWYQQTPGQGLQFLFEYFSETQRNKGNFPGRFSGRQFSNSRSEMNVSTLELGDSALYLCASSFDSVYEQYFGPGTRLTVT.

In this sample, this clonotype turned up once. The conserved phenylalanine or tryptophan is not found at the CDR3 terminus, so this likely reflects a read error. Because the CDR3's place on the DNA is in doubt, the DNA is left out and the CDR3 is given as listed by TCRdb. The J gene is TRBJ2-3, the V gene TRBV21-1; the table's D call TRBD2 went unverified against the DNA. TRBV21-1 has pseudogene status. Termini included, the CDR3 measures 18 amino acids. CDR3 amino acids: CASSKVSSGGDSTDTQYN.

This clonotype appeared many times. The chain combines TRBV4-1 with TRBJ2-3, with 8 bases that match TRBD2. This CDR3 is built from 17 residues. Germline V gene data show CDR1 as MGHRA and CDR2 as YSYEKL. The junction had 12 bases not matched to a gene; V was cut back by 3 bases and J by 4 bases. The CDR3 spells CASSQLKREIFADTQYF. For the CDR3, the DNA is TGCGCCAGCAGCCAGTTAAAGCGGGAGATTTTTGCAGATACGCAGTATTTT.

In its sample, this clonotype was seen many times. V gene TRBV5-1 combines with J gene TRBJ2-2; weak D call: TRBD1 (6 bases). CDR1 and CDR2 from the germline V gene are SGHRS and YFSETQ. The CDR3 has 15 residues. V was pared by 2 bases and J by 6 bases, with 14 bases between. CDR3 amino acids: CASSLPQGSAGELFF. In nucleotides, the CDR3 is TGCGCCAGCAGCTTACCCCAGGGGTCGGCCGGGGAGCTGTTTTTT.

Ten or more counts support this clonotype. J is TRBJ2-1 and V is TRBV5-1, with 7 bases matching TRBD2. CDR1 and CDR2 from the germline V gene are SGHRS and YFSETQ. The V and J ends lost 4 bases and 0 bases, in that order; junction bases with no gene match: 7. The CDR3 is 16 residues long. CDR3 region: CASSPLAVSSYNEQFF. CDR3 in DNA: TGCGCCAGCAGCCCCCTAGCGGTAAGCTCCTACAATGAGCAGTTCTTC.

In the case of this clonotype: At one of its ends the junction is not consistent with the germline gene, which may arise from a read error. The J gene is TRBJ1-3, the V gene TRBV10-2, with no clear D. CDR1 is WSHSY and CDR2 is SAAADI in the germline V gene. This CDR3 has 15 amino acids. The CDR3 is CASTDTGSSGKTIYF. In nucleotides, the CDR3 is TGCGCCAGCACCGATACGGGGAGCTCTGGAAAAACCATATATTTT.

This clonotype was found many times. The chain couples TRBV5-1 to TRBJ1-1; a weak D match, TRBD1 (6 bases). This CDR3 is built from 15 residues. Germline-derived CDR1 and CDR2 are SGHRS and YFSETQ. V was cut by 4 bases and J by 3 bases, with 16 bases left in between. CDR3 bases: TGCGCCAGCAGCCTGGGGGGGCGAGGGGACACTGAAGCTTTCTTT. Its translation is CASSLGGRGDTEAFF.

This clonotype was seen ten or more times. Written as DNA, the CDR3 is TGTGCCAGCAGCAGGACAGCTAATCAGCCCCAGCATTTT. This sequence encodes CASSRTANQPQHF. The rearrangement uses TRBV12-3 or TRBV12-4 and TRBJ1-5; TRBD1 is a possible D gene (6 bases). Trimming removed 6 bases from V and 4 bases from J, with 10 bases in between. This CDR3 spans 13 amino acids.

This clonotype was recorded at least ten times. The chain combines TRBV28 with TRBJ1-2; 7 nucleotides match TRBD1. CDR3 length equals 15 residues. CDR1 is MDHEN and CDR2 is SYDVKM in the germline V gene. After removal of 3 bases from V and 3 bases from J, the junction contained 7 bases not matched to a gene. The CDR3 is CASSFQGGVYYGYTF. CDR3 DNA: TGTGCCAGCAGTTTTCAGGGGGGGGTGTACTATGGCTACACCTTC.

This clonotype has a count of ten or more. The CDR3 DNA reads as TGTGCCAGCAGCGAACCTCCTGAGCCGGGGCCGATTAAGTACGATGAGCAGTTCTTC. Translation: CASSEPPEPGPIKYDEQFF. The genes are TRBV6-5 and TRBJ2-1; either TRBD1 or TRBD2 may supply D (5 bases each). CDR1 is MNHEY, CDR2 SVGAGI, per germline. The CDR3 length is 19 residues. Trimming removed 6 bases from V and 8 bases from J, with 32 bases in between.

This clonotype has at least ten counts. The CDR3 nucleotides read TGTGCCAGCAGCTTAACTCTCTCTTCACCCCTCCACTTT. Translated: CASSLTLSSPLHF. The chain is built from TRBV7-3 and TRBJ1-6; D gene uncertain. CDR3 length: 13 residues. Looked up from germline, CDR1 is SGHTA and CDR2 is FQGTGA. Trimming removed 0 bases from V and 9 bases from J, with 6 bases in between. The whole variable domain, filled in from reference TRBV7-3 and TRBJ1-6, reads GAGVSQTPSNKVTEKGKYVELRCDPISGHTALYWYRQSLGQGPEFLIYFQGTGAADDSGLPNDRFFAVRPEGSVSTLKIQRTERGDSAVYLCASSLTLSSPLHFGNGTRLTVT.